The 13 T cell receptor beta chains below come from one sample, sequenced in a study of T cells in Graves' hyperthyroidism and ophthalmopathy. RNA transcripts gave rise to amplified TCR beta CDR3 regions. HTBI primers were the set used in a first-round RT-PCR of the TCR CDR3. MiXCR was run by TCRdb on the multiplex PCR reads, yielding one entry per CDR3 protein. The data contain roughly 380,000 distinct CDR3 sequences, roughly 14% of them singletons. Input material: blood. These receptors were obtained from a man aged 25-45 years with Graves' hyperthyroidism that later progressed to Graves' ophthalmopathy.

The table lists this clonotype with many counts. The chain has TRBV7-9 and TRBJ1-1, with 7 nucleotides matching TRBD1. The CDR3 totals 13 residues. V dropped 6 bases and J dropped 10; count of bases not matched to a gene: 11. Germline CDR1 and CDR2: SEHNR and FQNEAQ (reference sequence). The CDR3: CASRARGGLGAFF. CDR3 coding DNA: TGTGCCAGCAGGGCAAGAGGGGGCCTCGGAGCTTTCTTT.

This clonotype has more than one count but fewer than ten. Possible read error: a much larger clone is one base away. J is TRBJ2-1 and V is TRBV5-5; maybe TRBD2 (7 bases). From germline, CDR1 is SGHKS and CDR2 YYEKEE (reference sequence). CDR3 length: 13 amino acids. DNA for the CDR3: TGTGCCAGCAGCTTAGGCGGGGGCGATGAGCAGCTCTTC. Amino acids: CASSLGGGDEQLF.

The chain combines TRBV7-9 with TRBJ2-1, with 14 bases identical to TRBD2. CDR1 and CDR2 (germline): SEHNR, FQNEAQ (reference sequence). The CDR3 runs 14 residues. V dropped 10 bases and J dropped 9; count of bases not matched to a gene: 8. The CDR3 protein is CATAGTSGSSEQFF. The CDR3 coding sequence is TGTGCCACCGCCGGGACTAGCGGGAGCAGTGAGCAGTTCTTC.

This clonotype appeared many times. The CDR3 region is CASSKGSSYEQYF. The CDR3 coding sequence is TGTGCCAGCAGCAAAGGCAGCAGCTACGAGCAGTACTTC. The chain is built from TRBV7-3 and TRBJ2-7; D ambiguous. The germline V and J ends were trimmed by 5 bases and 3 bases, with 11 bases remaining between them. CDR1 is SGHTA and CDR2 is FQGTGA in the germline V gene. The CDR3 totals 13 residues.

This clonotype has at least ten counts. This sequence joins TRBV20-1 and TRBJ1-1, with 7 bases fitting TRBD1. The V gene end was trimmed by 1 base and the J gene end by 3 bases; junction bases not matched to a gene: 2. CDR1 DFQATT and CDR2 SNEGSKA come from the germline V gene (reference sequence). This CDR3 is built from 13 residues. CDR3 sequence (DNA): TGCAGTGCTAGAGGACAGGGAGACACTGAAGCTTTCTTT. It codes for CSARGQGDTEAFF.

At least ten counts were recorded for this clonotype. The chain recombines TRBV7-9 with TRBJ2-4, with 10 bases aligning to TRBD1. CDR1 and CDR2 (germline): SEHNR, FQNEAQ (reference sequence). Trimming cost V 4 bases and J 6 bases; bases outside gene matches: 6. This CDR3 spans 15 amino acids. The CDR3 loop reads CASSSPGQGTNIQYF. CDR3 DNA sequence: TGTGCCAGCAGCTCACCGGGACAGGGGACAAACATTCAGTACTTC.

This clonotype was found many times. This chain links TRBV6-6 with TRBJ1-4; D uncertain. The CDR3 extends over 17 amino acids. In germline, CDR1 is MNHNY, CDR2 SVGAGI (reference sequence). Between the trimmed V and J ends, which lost 1 base and 4 bases, there was a span of 16 bases. The CDR3 region has the DNA TGTGCCAGCAGTTACTACGAGATCGGGGTGGTTAATGAAAAACTGTTTTTT. Encoded protein: CASSYYEIGVVNEKLFF.

There are many counts of this clonotype. The genes are TRBV28 and TRBJ1-1, with D possibly matching TRBD1 (6 bases). Trimming took 5 bases from V and 0 from J, leaving 10 bases between them. Looked up from germline, CDR1 is MDHEN and CDR2 is SYDVKM. CDR3 length equals 14 residues. The CDR3, as DNA: TGTGCCAGCAGTGGTGGGACAATGAACACTGAAGCTTTCTTT. It codes for CASSGGTMNTEAFF.

This clonotype was detected ten times or more. V usage is TRBV12-3 or TRBV12-4 and J usage is TRBJ1-5; possibly TRBD1 for D (6 bases). This CDR3 is built from 17 residues. V was shortened by 3 bases and J by 1 base, with 16 bases between the two germline ends. Here the CDR3 reads CASSLGQGKGSNQPQHF. The CDR3 coding sequence is TGTGCCAGCAGTTTGGGGCAGGGGAAGGGCAGCAATCAGCCCCAGCATTTT.

A few counts support this clonotype. The chain recombines TRBV7-9 with TRBJ1-1, with D hard to call. V was cut by 4 bases and J by 5 bases, with 8 bases left in between. The CDR3 contains 12 residues. The germline V gene has CDR1 SEHNR and CDR2 FQNEAQ (reference sequence). CDR3 DNA: TGTGCCAGCAGCTCCCGATGGACTGAAGCTTTCTTT. This gives the protein CASSSRWTEAFF.

This clonotype was picked up many times. The chain uses TRBV20-1 and TRBJ1-2, with a possible D match to TRBD1 (5 bases). Trimming removed 1 base from V and 7 bases from J, with 7 bases in between. CDR3 length: 11 amino acids. Germline-derived CDR1 and CDR2 are DFQATT and SNEGSKA (reference sequence). The CDR3 loop is CSARGQSGYTF. The CDR3 DNA is TGCAGTGCTAGAGGACAGAGTGGCTACACCTTC.

This clonotype was seen at least ten times. V is TRBV10-3 and J is TRBJ1-2; 10 bases are shared with TRBD1. CDR1 is ENHRY, CDR2 SYGVKD, per germline. The CDR3 runs to 16 residues. Trimming took 1 base from V and 6 from J; bases not matched to a gene: 8. This chain's CDR3 is CAISEWIPGTGDGYTF. The CDR3, as DNA: TGTGCCATCAGTGAGTGGATACCTGGGACAGGGGATGGCTACACCTTC.

This clonotype has at least ten counts. Here the CDR3 DNA reads TGTGCCAGCAGCCAGGGACTTTGGGGCACTGAAGCTTTCTTT. Amino acids: CASSQGLWGTEAFF. The V call is TRBV5-6, the J call TRBJ1-1; weak D call: TRBD1 (5 bases). The germline CDR1 and CDR2 sequences are SGHDT and YYEEEE. The CDR3 runs to 14 residues. With 4 bases removed from V and 4 bases from J, the gap between germline ends came to 14 bases.